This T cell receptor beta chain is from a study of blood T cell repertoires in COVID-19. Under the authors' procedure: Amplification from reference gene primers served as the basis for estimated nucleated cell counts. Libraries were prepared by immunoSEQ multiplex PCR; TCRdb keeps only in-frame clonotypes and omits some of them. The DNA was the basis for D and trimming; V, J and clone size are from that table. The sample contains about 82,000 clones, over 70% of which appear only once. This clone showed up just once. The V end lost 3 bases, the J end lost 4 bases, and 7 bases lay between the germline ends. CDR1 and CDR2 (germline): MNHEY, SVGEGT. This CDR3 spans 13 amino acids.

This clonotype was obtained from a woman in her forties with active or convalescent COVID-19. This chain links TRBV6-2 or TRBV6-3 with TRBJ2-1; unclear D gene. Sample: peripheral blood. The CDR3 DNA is TGTGCCAGCAGTTATGCGTTGTACAATGAGCAGTTCTTC. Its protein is CASSYALYNEQFF.